This passage covers 20 T cell receptor beta chains from one sample sequenced in a study of blood T cell repertoires in COVID-19. Assay: immunoSEQ multiplex PCR; the TCRdb copy retains only in-frame clones and omits some. The data hold approximately 25,000 clones, with 70% to 90% observed a single time. The specimen sequenced was peripheral blood. The receptors come from an elderly woman with active or convalescent COVID-19.

V and J are TRBV5-1 and TRBJ2-7; D is possibly TRBD1 (5 bases). The CDR3 runs 14 residues. Germline CDR1 reads SGHRS; CDR2 reads YFSETQ. With 0 bases removed from V and 2 bases from J, the gap between germline ends came to 9 bases. Here the CDR3 DNA reads TGCGCCAGCAGCTTGGGGACACTTACCTACGAGCAGTACTTC. This encodes CASSLGTLTYEQYF.

This clone was observed a few times. The chain is built from TRBV19 and TRBJ2-1; TRBD1 matches 7 bases. V shed 3 bases, J shed 7 bases, and the junction held 9 bases outside the gene matches. The length of the CDR3 is 15 residues. Germline CDR1 LNHDA, CDR2 SQIVND (reference sequence). The CDR3 DNA sequence: TGTGCCAGTAGTATCCGGACAGGAAGAGGGAATGAGCAGTTCTTC. Amino acids: CASSIRTGRGNEQFF.

The chain links TRBV2 to TRBJ2-3, with D perhaps matching TRBD1 (5 bases). The CDR3 extends over 16 amino acids. Trimming took off 4 bases at V and 0 bases at J, with 14 bases between the two ends. CDR1 and CDR2 (germline): SNHLY, FYNNEI. The CDR3 DNA reads as TGTGCCAGCAGTGTGAGTAGCAGGGCTAGCACAGATACGCAGTATTTT. It encodes CASSVSSRASTDTQYF.

This rearrangement joins TRBV10-3 to TRBJ1-5; TRBD1 matches 7 bases. CDR3 length equals 13 residues. With 8 bases clipped from V and 10 bases from J, the junction kept 11 bases outside the gene matches. Germline V gene data show CDR1 as ENHRY and CDR2 as SYGVKD. In DNA, the CDR3 is TGTGCCATCGCCGGGACAGACCGTTCCCCCCAGCATTTT. It encodes CAIAGTDRSPQHF.

This rearrangement joins TRBV4-2 to TRBJ1-6, with 11 nucleotides matching TRBD1. The CDR3 runs to 16 residues. Unmatched junction bases numbered 4, after V lost 0 bases and J lost 9 bases. Per germline, CDR1 LGHNA and CDR2 YNFKEQ. The CDR3, as DNA: TGTGCCAGCAGCCAAGAAGGACAGGGGGCGTTTTCACCCCTCCACTTT. It encodes CASSQEGQGAFSPLHF.

The chain employs TRBV6-6 and TRBJ2-2; D is unresolved. CDR1 is MNHNY, CDR2 SVGAGI, per germline (reference sequence). V was shortened by 0 bases and J by 4 bases, with 3 bases between the two germline ends. The CDR3 runs to 13 residues. CDR3 DNA sequence: TGTGCCAGCAGTTACTCAGCCACCGGGGAGCTGTTTTTT. This codes for CASSYSATGELFF.

V is TRBV4-1 and J is TRBJ2-2; perhaps TRBD2 as D (6 bases). Germline V CDR1 and CDR2: MGHRA, YSYEKL. Trimming shortened V by 1 base and J by 6 bases, and 12 bases separated the two germline ends. The CDR3 sequence is 15 residues long. As DNA, the CDR3 is TGCGCCAGCAGCCAAGGGGGCAGGGAGGCCGGGGAGCTGTTTTTT. Its translation: CASSQGGREAGELFF.

V is TRBV6-2 or TRBV6-3 and J is TRBJ2-1; D uncertain. Germline V gives CDR1 MNHEY, CDR2 SVGEGT. This CDR3 is built from 13 residues. With 0 bases removed from V and 9 bases from J, the gap between germline ends came to 9 bases. CDR3 residues: CASSYSYSGEQFF. CDR3 nucleotide sequence: TGTGCCAGCAGTTACTCATATTCGGGTGAGCAGTTCTTC.

The chain carries TRBV10-3 and TRBJ1-1, with TRBD1 matching 8 bases. Losses at the gene ends were 10 bases for V and 6 bases for J; bases not matched to a gene: 10. The germline V gene has CDR1 ENHRY and CDR2 SYGVKD. The CDR3 consists of 13 residues. CDR3 protein: CASSGTGNPEAFF. The CDR3 DNA sequence: TGTGCCAGCTCCGGGACAGGTAACCCTGAAGCTTTCTTT.

Only one count was recorded for this clone. This sequence joins TRBV5-1 and TRBJ1-1, with 7 bases matching TRBD1. Trimming at V came to 2 bases and at J to 1 base, leaving 2 bases not matched to a gene. This CDR3 is built from 14 residues. The V gene's germline CDR1 is SGHRS and CDR2 YFSETQ. CDR3 sequence reads: CASSLRTGNTEAFF. DNA for the CDR3: TGCGCCAGCAGCTTACGGACAGGGAACACTGAAGCTTTCTTT.

This clone was counted a few times. CDR3 residues: CASRGHALGNTEAFF. CDR3 coding DNA: TGTGCCAGCAGGGGACATGCCTTAGGGAACACTGAAGCTTTCTTT. The chain carries TRBV19 and TRBJ1-1; D may be TRBD1 (6 bases). The CDR3 length is 15 residues. V gave up 9 bases and J gave up 1 base, with 18 bases separating them. Germline CDR1 LNHDA, CDR2 SQIVND (reference sequence).

V usage is TRBV19 and J usage is TRBJ2-4, with TRBD1 matching 8 bases. Trimming removed 3 bases from V and 0 bases from J; junction bases left unmatched: 10. The CDR3 totals 18 residues. The germline CDR1 and CDR2 sequences are LNHDA and SQIVND (reference sequence). The CDR3 DNA follows: TGTGCCAGTAGTATGTCGGGACAGGCAATACTAGCCAAAAACATTCAGTACTTC. Amino acid sequence: CASSMSGQAILAKNIQYF.

The chain links TRBV7-2 to TRBJ2-5; TRBD1 agrees at 8 bases. The CDR3 length is 15 residues. In germline, CDR1 is SGHTA, CDR2 FQGNSA. The junction had 6 bases not matched to a gene; V was cut back by 4 bases and J by 2 bases. For the CDR3, the DNA is TGTGCCAGCAGCTCCCAGGGGGCAGGGCAAGAGACCCAGTACTTC. Its protein product is CASSSQGAGQETQYF.

The V call is TRBV5-4, the J call TRBJ1-5; perhaps TRBD1 as D (6 bases). The CDR3 sequence is 15 residues long. Deletions cut 4 bases from V and 2 bases from J, with 13 bases between. Per germline, CDR1 SGHNT and CDR2 YYREEE (reference sequence). This CDR3 reads CASSEGGRGNQPQHF. The CDR3 DNA reads TGTGCCAGCAGCGAAGGGGGTAGAGGCAATCAGCCCCAGCATTTT.

V usage is TRBV14 and J usage is TRBJ2-5; D not certain. V was shortened by 4 bases and J by 1 base, with 4 bases between the two germline ends. Germline V gene data show CDR1 as SGHDN and CDR2 as FVKESK. The CDR3 runs 12 residues. In DNA form, the CDR3 reads TGTGCCAGCAGCCTCTCCCAAGAGACCCAGTACTTC. It yields the protein CASSLSQETQYF.

V is TRBV3-1 (or the pseudogene TRBV3-2) and J is TRBJ2-7; TRBD1 is a possible D gene (6 bases). This CDR3 has 12 amino acids. Trimming removed 0 bases at V and 13 bases at J, with 13 bases between. The germline gives CDR1 LGHDT, CDR2 YNNKEL (reference sequence). The CDR3 sequence is CASSQDDRNCYF. In DNA, the CDR3 is TGTGCCAGCAGCCAAGACGACAGGAACTGCTACTTC.

The V gene is TRBV7-3, the J gene TRBJ2-2; TRBD2 matches at 8 bases. After removal of 6 bases from V and 3 bases from J, the junction contained 9 bases not matched to a gene. Germline values: CDR1 SGHTA, CDR2 FQGTGA. The CDR3 runs 16 residues. CDR3 sequence: CASSRAGGPDTGELFF. The DNA for the CDR3 is TGTGCCAGCAGTCGCGCGGGGGGTCCCGACACCGGGGAGCTGTTTTTT.

The V gene is TRBV7-8, the J gene TRBJ2-7; D is uncertain. V was pared by 5 bases and J by 3 bases, with 11 bases between. CDR1 and CDR2 from the germline V gene are SGHVS and FQNEAQ. The CDR3 runs to 13 residues. For the CDR3, the DNA is TGTGCCAGCAGCCGAGCGAGGAACTACGAGCAGTACTTC. Translating it yields CASSRARNYEQYF.

The chain employs TRBV4-2 and TRBJ2-7, with unresolved D. The CDR3 has 14 amino acids. CDR1 and CDR2 from the germline V gene are LGHNA and YNFKEQ. With 1 base removed from V and 3 bases from J, the gap between germline ends came to 10 bases. The CDR3 DNA is TGTGCCAGCAGCCAAGGACTTTCCAACTACGAGCAGTACTTC. This codes for CASSQGLSNYEQYF.

The chain uses TRBV11-3 and TRBJ2-3; 7 nucleotides match TRBD1. The CDR3 extends over 16 amino acids. Trimming took 1 base from V and 6 from J; bases not matched to a gene: 10. Germline CDR1 SGHNT, CDR2 YENEEA. The CDR3 protein is CASSLGSRTGQDTQYF. CDR3 nucleotides: TGTGCCAGCAGCTTAGGGTCGAGGACAGGTCAGGATACGCAGTATTTT.